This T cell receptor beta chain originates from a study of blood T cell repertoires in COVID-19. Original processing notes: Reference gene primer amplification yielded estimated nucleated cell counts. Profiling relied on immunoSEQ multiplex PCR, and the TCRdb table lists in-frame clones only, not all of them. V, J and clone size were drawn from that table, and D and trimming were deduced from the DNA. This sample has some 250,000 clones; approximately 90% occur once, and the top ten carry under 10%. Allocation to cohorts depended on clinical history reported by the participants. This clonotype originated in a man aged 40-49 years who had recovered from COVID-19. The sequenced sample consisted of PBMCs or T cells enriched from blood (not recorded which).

The CDR3 is CASSLLAGVVHEQYF. The CDR3 coding sequence is TGTGCCAGCAGTTTACTAGCGGGAGTAGTCCACGAGCAGTACTTC. This chain uses TRBV27 with TRBJ2-7, with 10 bases that match TRBD2. After removal of 2 bases from V and 5 bases from J, the junction contained 6 bases not matched to a gene. The CDR3 has 15 amino acids. The germline gives CDR1 MNHEY, CDR2 SMNVEV (reference sequence).